This entry concerns a single T cell receptor beta chain. Produced via immunoSEQ multiplex PCR; TCRdb's table is partial and in-frame only. This table holds 100,000 or so clones, approximately 95% found once. This sample was included in a study of technical replicates of blood from a few donors. The CDR3 is 14 residues long. V was clipped by 4 bases and J by 5 bases; unmatched bases: 7. CDR1 SGHRS and CDR2 YFSETQ come from the germline V gene. The origin of this receptor is a human donor in good health. The chain has TRBV5-1 and TRBJ2-7; 9 nucleotides align to TRBD2. Material for sequencing was T cells isolated from PBMCs. The CDR3 loop reads CASSRIAGADEQYF. The CDR3, as DNA: TGCGCCAGCAGCCGTATAGCGGGAGCGGACGAGCAGTACTTC.